This TCR beta chain was recorded in a study of blood T cell repertoires in COVID-19. Study as a whole: From T cells, B-cell-depleted T cells, or PBMCs came the material, which was cDNA or gDNA.

Original processing methods: Amplification from reference gene primers served as the basis for estimated nucleated cell counts. TCRdb's table, derived via immunoSEQ multiplex PCR, lists solely in-frame clones and lacks some. The DNA was the basis for D and trimming; V, J and clone size are from that table. The sample lists 150,000 to 250,000 clones, just under 85% occurring once. Germline assignment: CDR1 SGHRS and CDR2 YFSETQ. CDR3 length: 16 residues. J lost 1 base, V lost 0 bases, and 0 bases had no gene match. The chain is built from TRBV5-1 and TRBJ2-3, with TRBD2 identical over 12 bases. The TCR was taken from a human donor with acute or convalescent COVID-19. The donor label of this sample is uncertain. Material: peripheral blood. CDR3 bases: TGCGCCAGCAGCTTGGGACTAGCGGGAGGCACAGATACGCAGTATTTT. Translation gives CASSLGLAGGTDTQYF.